The 15 T cell receptor beta chains presented below share a single source sample, sequenced in a study of blood T cell repertoires in COVID-19. Produced via immunoSEQ multiplex PCR; TCRdb's table is partial and in-frame only. Among roughly 43,000 clones listed, 75% to 90% were seen once. Sequencing was performed on peripheral blood. The receptor source for this set is a man in his 60s with active COVID-19.

The genes are TRBV11-3 and TRBJ2-7, with a weak D call TRBD1 (5 bases). V lost 1 base to trimming and J lost 3 bases, with 7 bases between them. CDR1 is SGHNT, CDR2 YENEEA, per germline. This CDR3 spans 13 amino acids. CDR3 loop: CASSLGQNYEQYF. For the CDR3, the DNA is TGTGCCAGCAGCTTAGGACAGAACTACGAGCAGTACTTC.

The chain links TRBV18 to TRBJ2-1, with 7 bases matching TRBD1. CDR3 length: 14 amino acids. V lost 2 bases and J lost 10; bases outside the gene matches: 8. Germline CDR1 reads KGHSH; CDR2 reads LQKENI. CDR3 sequence (DNA): TGTGCCAGCTCACCAGAACAGGGGAGTGGAGAGCAGTTCTTC. It codes for CASSPEQGSGEQFF.

This rearrangement joins TRBV4-1 to TRBJ2-1; D is possibly TRBD1 (6 bases). Trimming pared 3 bases from V and 6 bases from J, leaving 12 bases between. Looked up from germline, CDR1 is MGHRA and CDR2 is YSYEKL. This CDR3 contains 14 residues. CDR3 in DNA: TGCGCCAGCAGCCACTTGCTAGGGGGCAATGAGCAGTTCTTC. It translates to CASSHLLGGNEQFF.

CDR3 nucleotide sequence: TGCGCCAGCAGCTTTACAGGTTCGGATCAGCCCCAGCATTTT. Residues: CASSFTGSDQPQHF. The chain joins TRBV5-1 to TRBJ1-5, with D maybe TRBD1 (5 bases). The CDR3 is 14 amino acids. Trimming took 2 bases from V and 5 from J, leaving 11 bases between them. In germline, CDR1 is SGHRS, CDR2 YFSETQ.

The chain carries TRBV2 and TRBJ2-5, with 13 nucleotides matching TRBD2. From germline, CDR1 is SNHLY and CDR2 FYNNEI. This CDR3 spans 16 amino acids. The ends lost 4 bases at V and 4 bases at J; junction bases unmatched: 6. The CDR3 sequence is CASSGTSGSSGETQYF. CDR3 coding DNA: TGTGCCAGCAGTGGGACTAGCGGGAGCTCGGGAGAGACCCAGTACTTC.

This clone has only one observation. This chain joins TRBV28 and TRBJ2-5; 9 positions agree with TRBD1. The CDR3 runs 16 residues. Germline CDR1 and CDR2: MDHEN and SYDVKM. The V and J ends lost 6 bases and 5 bases, in that order; junction bases with no gene match: 13. The CDR3 sequence: CASSPGTGYDGETQYF. The CDR3 bases are TGTGCCAGCAGCCCCGGGACAGGGTACGATGGGGAGACCCAGTACTTC.

The V gene is TRBV4-3, the J gene TRBJ2-1, with TRBD2 identical over 7 bases. This CDR3 contains 15 residues. Per the germline V gene, CDR1 is LGHNA and CDR2 is YSLEER. V was pared by 1 base and J by 7 bases, with 7 bases of the junction left unmatched. CDR3 bases: TGCGCCAGCAGCCAAGGCGCGGGAGTGTATAATGAGCAGTTCTTC. Translation gives CASSQGAGVYNEQFF.

The rearrangement links TRBV12-5 to TRBJ2-3; tentative D call: TRBD2 (7 bases). Germline V CDR1 and CDR2: LGHNT, FRNRAP. This CDR3 is built from 13 residues. Trimming removed 5 bases at V and 5 bases at J, with 11 bases between. The CDR3 nucleotides read TGTGCTAGTGGTCGGGGGGCGGAAGATACGCAGTATTTT. The encoded protein is CASGRGAEDTQYF.

V usage is TRBV4-2 and J usage is TRBJ1-4; 8 bases are a match to TRBD1. V gave up 0 bases and J gave up 7 bases; unmatched junction bases: 7. Germline CDR1 reads LGHNA; CDR2 reads YNFKEQ. The CDR3 runs to 16 residues. CDR3 bases: TGTGCCAGCAGCCAAGATGCCAGGGGGCGGGCTGAAAAACTGTTTTTT. Encoded protein: CASSQDARGRAEKLFF.

The gene calls are TRBV10-3 and TRBJ2-6, with D tentatively TRBD2 (5 bases). Germline CDR1 is ENHRY and CDR2 is SYGVKD. The ends were cut back, 3 bases at V and 2 bases at J, with 11 bases in the middle. This CDR3 contains 16 residues. As DNA, the CDR3 is TGTGCCATCAGTGACCCGGTGGGAGCTGGGGCCAACGTCCTGACTTTC. Translated, it gives CAISDPVGAGANVLTF.

V gene TRBV7-9 combines with J gene TRBJ2-1; TRBD2 agrees at 10 bases. With V trimmed by 4 bases and J by 8 bases, 14 bases remained unmatched. Germline V CDR1 and CDR2: SEHNR, FQNEAQ (reference sequence). The CDR3 extends over 17 amino acids. Here the CDR3 reads CASSSLPLAGVLHEQFF. DNA for the CDR3: TGTGCCAGCAGCTCCCTCCCGCTAGCGGGAGTACTGCATGAGCAGTTCTTC.

The genes are TRBV7-2 and TRBJ1-5; D is unresolved. The V and J ends lost 0 bases and 0 bases respectively, with 3 bases between them. Germline loops: CDR1 SGHTA, CDR2 FQGNSA. This CDR3 is 14 amino acids long. CDR3 nucleotides: TGTGCCAGCAGCTTAGCCGGTAGCAATCAGCCCCAGCATTTT. Its protein product is CASSLAGSNQPQHF. Using reference TRBV7-2 and TRBJ1-5 for the parts outside the CDR3, the full variable domain is GAGVSQSPSNKVTEKGKDVELRCDPISGHTALYWYRQSLGQGLEFLIYFQGNSAPDKSGLPSDRFSAERTGGSVSTLTIQRTQQEDSAVYLCASSLAGSNQPQHFGDGTRLSIL.

V and J are TRBV2 and TRBJ2-3; D is possibly TRBD2 (6 bases). Trimming removed 3 bases from V and 2 bases from J, with 12 bases in between. Germline-derived CDR1 and CDR2 are SNHLY and FYNNEI. The CDR3 extends over 15 amino acids. CDR3 in DNA: TGTGCCAGCAGTGAGTTAGGGACTGTCACAGATACGCAGTATTTT. Its translation is CASSELGTVTDTQYF.

V is TRBV10-2 and J is TRBJ2-1; D is undetermined. This CDR3 has 11 amino acids. Germline CDR1 is WSHSY and CDR2 is SAAADI. V was trimmed by 6 bases and J by 4 bases, leaving 4 bases between them. For the CDR3, the DNA is TGCGCCAGCAGCCATTACAATGAGCAGTTCTTC. This codes for CASSHYNEQFF.

This rearrangement joins TRBV6-1 to TRBJ1-1; the D gene is possibly TRBD1 (5 bases). The CDR3 is made up of 14 amino acids. Deletions cut 2 bases from V and 9 bases from J, with 16 bases between. The germline V gene has CDR1 MNHNS and CDR2 SASEGT. The CDR3 DNA reads as TGTGCCAGCAGTGAATTGACAGCCGTCATGCAAGCTTTCTTT. This codes for CASSELTAVMQAFF.